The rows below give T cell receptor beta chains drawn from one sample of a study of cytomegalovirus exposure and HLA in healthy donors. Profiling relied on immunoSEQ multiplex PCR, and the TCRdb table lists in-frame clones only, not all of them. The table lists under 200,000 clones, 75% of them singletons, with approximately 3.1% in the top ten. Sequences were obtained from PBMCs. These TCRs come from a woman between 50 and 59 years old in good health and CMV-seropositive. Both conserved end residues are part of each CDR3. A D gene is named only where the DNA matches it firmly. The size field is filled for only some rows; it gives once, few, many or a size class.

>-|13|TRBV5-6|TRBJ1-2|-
TGTGCCAGCAGCTTGGGGGGGCTGAATGGCTACACCTTC
CASSLGGLNGYTF
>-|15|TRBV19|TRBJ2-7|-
TGTGCCAGTACCTCGCGGGGACAGAACTCCTACGAGCAGTACTTC
CASTSRGQNSYEQYF
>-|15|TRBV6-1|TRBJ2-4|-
TGTGCCAGCAGTGGAGAGCGGCTAGCCAAAAACATTCAGTACTTC
CASSGERLAKNIQYF
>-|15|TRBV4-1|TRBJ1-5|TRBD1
TGCGCCAGCAGCCACCAGGGACAGGGGGCCTCGCCCCAGCATTTT
CASSHQGQGASPQHF
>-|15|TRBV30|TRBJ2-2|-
TGTGCCTACTCGCCTCCGCGACAATTCACCGGGGAGCTGTTTTTT
CAYSPPRQFTGELFF
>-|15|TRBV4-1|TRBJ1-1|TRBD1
TGCGCCAGCAGTCTATTGACAGGGGAGGGCACTGAAGCTTTCTTT
CASSLLTGEGTEAFF
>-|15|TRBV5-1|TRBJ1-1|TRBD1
TGCGCCAGCACTTTAGCCGGGACAGGGAACACTGAAGCTTTCTTT
CASTLAGTGNTEAFF
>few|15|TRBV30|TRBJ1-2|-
TGTGCCTGGAGTTTAGGGGCCTCGTCTTCGTTGGGCTACACCTTC
CAWSLGASSSLGYTF
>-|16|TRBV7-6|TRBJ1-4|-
TGTGCCAGCAGCTATAGAGGATATTCAACTAATGAAAAACTGTTTTTT
CASSYRGYSTNEKLFF
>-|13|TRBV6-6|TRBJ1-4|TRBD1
TGTGCCAGCAGGGGACAGCGAAATGAAAAACTGTTTTTT
CASRGQRNEKLFF
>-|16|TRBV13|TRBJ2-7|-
TGTGCCAGCAGCCATTCGGGGGCGGGGGACTCCTACGAGCAGTACTTC
CASSHSGAGDSYEQYF
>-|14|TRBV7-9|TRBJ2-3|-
TGTGCCAGCAGCTCCACCACTAGCACAGATACGCAGTATTTT
CASSSTTSTDTQYF
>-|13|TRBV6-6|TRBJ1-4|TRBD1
TGTGCCAGCAAGCACAGGGGAGGAGAAAAACTGTTTTTT
CASKHRGGEKLFF
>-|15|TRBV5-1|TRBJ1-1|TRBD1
TGCGCCAGCAGCTCCTCAGGGGGCGCGGAGACTGAAGCTTTCTTT
CASSSSGGAETEAFF
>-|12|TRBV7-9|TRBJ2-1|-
TGTGCCAGCAGCCCGCCGGGGACAAGAGCGTTCTTC
CASSPPGTRAFF
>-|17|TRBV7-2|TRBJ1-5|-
TGTGCCAGCAGCTTTGCAGGGGCAGACAATAGCAATCAGCCCCAGCATTTT
CASSFAGADNSNQPQHF
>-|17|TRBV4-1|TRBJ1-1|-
TGCGCCAGCAGCCAAGATCCATACGAACAGGTGAACACTGAAGCTTTCTTT
CASSQDPYEQVNTEAFF
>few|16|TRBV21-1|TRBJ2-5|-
TGTGCCAGCAGCACCCGGGTAGGGGACAGGGGGAATAAGCAGTACTTC
CASSTRVGDRGNKQYF
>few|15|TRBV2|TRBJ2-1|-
TGTGCCAGCAGTGAGGGAGGGACAGGTCGAAGGGGGCAGTTCTTC
CASSEGGTGRRGQFF
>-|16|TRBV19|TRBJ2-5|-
TGTGCCAGTAGTATTGGGAGTGCGGGGAGGCGAGAGACCCAGTACTTC
CASSIGSAGRRETQYF
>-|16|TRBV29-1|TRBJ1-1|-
TGCAGCGCTCTACCGGGACATCTGTTGGAGAACACTGAAGCTTTCTTT
CSALPGHLLENTEAFF
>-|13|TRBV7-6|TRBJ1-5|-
TGTGCCAGCAGCCCAGGGTCGAATCAGCCCCAGCATTTT
CASSPGSNQPQHF
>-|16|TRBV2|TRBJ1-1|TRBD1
TGTGCCAGCAGTAAATATTCAGGGGGCAGGAACACTGAAGCTTTCTTT
CASSKYSGGRNTEAFF
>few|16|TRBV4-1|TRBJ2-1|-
TGCGCCAGCAGCGCATTAGGGAGGCGGGACTACAATGAGCAGTTCTTC
CASSALGRRDYNEQFF
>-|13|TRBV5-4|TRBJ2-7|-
TGTGCCAGCAGTCCCTATGACTCCGTCGAGCAGTACTTC
CASSPYDSVEQYF
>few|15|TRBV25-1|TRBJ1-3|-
TGTGCCAGCAGTGAAGTGGGGGCGCGTGGAAACACCATATATTTT
CASSEVGARGNTIYF
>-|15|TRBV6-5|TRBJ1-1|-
TGTGCCAGCAGTTACCTGGGCTCATGGTTCACTGAAGCTTTCTTT
CASSYLGSWFTEAFF
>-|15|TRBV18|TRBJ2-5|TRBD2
TGTGCCAGCTCGCTCCTAGCGGGATCCCAAGAGACCCAGTACTTC
CASSLLAGSQETQYF
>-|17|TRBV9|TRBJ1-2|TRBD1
TGTGCCAGCAGCGTAGAGGAGGGGTACAGGGGGCATGAAGGCTACACCTTC
CASSVEEGYRGHEGYTF